This T cell receptor (beta chain) was observed in a study of T cells after yellow fever vaccination. Whole-study results and caveats: Abundant contaminating clonotypes from the bulk population could appear in FACS-sorted repertoires.

Losses at the gene ends were 0 bases for V and 1 base for J; bases not matched to a gene: 0. The CDR3 consists of 15 residues. Germline V lookup: CDR1 WSHSY, CDR2 SAAADI. This clonotype was counted once. Its antigen is still unknown. TCRdb reprocessed the 5' RACE reads via MiXCR and lists one record per CDR3 protein. The sample has hundreds of thousands of distinct CDR3 sequences; around 12% are singletons. The TCR sequence derives from a young man who received the YFV17D yellow fever vaccine. The specimen comprised PBMCs, sampled on the day of the yellow fever booster vaccination. The chain joins TRBV10-2 to TRBJ1-2; 9 nucleotides match TRBD1. CDR3 sequence: CASSESTGGNYGYTF. The CDR3 region has the DNA TGCGCCAGCAGTGAGTCGACAGGGGGTAACTATGGCTACACCTTC.